One sample yielded the 19 T cell receptor beta chains listed below, sequenced in a study of molecular identifiers for immune sequencing clone quantification. TCRdb re-analysed the PCR reads in MiXCR, keeping a single row per CDR3 protein. The sample carries about 640,000 distinct CDR3 sequences, around 20% recorded once. The sample comprised naive CD8+ T cells from blood, with Jurkat cell RNA spiked in. Documented subset: FACS-sorted CD8+CD4-CCR7+CD45RA+ naive T cells. The receptors were sampled from a human donor in good health. Some libraries in this study had Jurkat cell RNA spiked in.

The rearrangement uses TRBV5-6 and TRBJ1-4, with TRBD1 as a possible D gene (6 bases). The CDR3 contains 16 residues. The V end lost 4 bases, the J end lost 6 bases, and 19 bases lay between the germline ends. The V gene's germline CDR1 is SGHDT and CDR2 YYEEEE. The CDR3 DNA follows: TGTGCCAGCAGCGACGCCGGGGACACCCTCTATGAAAAACTGTTTTTT. Encoded protein: CASSDAGDTLYEKLFF.

J is TRBJ1-2 and V is TRBV4-3; perhaps TRBD1 as D (6 bases). The CDR3 is 14 amino acids. The V and J ends lost 1 base and 7 bases respectively, with 13 bases between them. In germline, CDR1 is LGHNA, CDR2 YSLEER. The CDR3 DNA follows: TGCGCCAGCAGCCAAGGGACAGTCCTAGGTGGCTACACCTTC. Translated: CASSQGTVLGGYTF.

This clonotype occurred many times. V is TRBV27 and J is TRBJ2-6; D unclear. V lost 3 bases and J lost 0, with 0 bases in between. The CDR3 contains 13 residues. In germline, CDR1 is MNHEY, CDR2 SMNVEV (reference sequence). In DNA, the CDR3 is TGTGCCAGCAGTTTCTCTGGGGCCAACGTCCTGACTTTC. Protein product: CASSFSGANVLTF.

This clonotype was counted at least ten times. The chain couples TRBV28 to TRBJ2-5; no reliable D call. Deletions cut 2 bases from V and 2 bases from J, with 9 bases between. The CDR3 is 14 amino acids. CDR1 MDHEN and CDR2 SYDVKM come from the germline V gene. DNA for the CDR3: TGTGCCAGCAGTTTACGGCTGAAACAAGAGACCCAGTACTTC. Translated, it gives CASSLRLKQETQYF. Drawing the rest from reference TRBV28 and TRBJ2-5, the complete variable domain is DVKVTQSSRYLVKRTGEKVFLECVQDMDHENMFWYRQDPGLGLRLIYFSYDVKMKEKGDIPEGYSVSREKKERFSLILESASTNQTSMYLCASSLRLKQETQYFGPGTRLLVL.

This clonotype has ten or more counts. The chain recombines TRBV4-3 with TRBJ2-7; D unclear. The CDR3 has 15 amino acids. Germline values: CDR1 LGHNA, CDR2 YSLEER. The V end was cut by 0 bases, the J end by 0 bases, with 9 bases between. The CDR3 is CASSQDIQVSYEQYF. In nucleotides, the CDR3 is TGCGCCAGCAGCCAAGATATCCAGGTCTCCTACGAGCAGTACTTC.

This clonotype was counted a few times. A much larger clone lies a single base off, so this may be a read error. The V gene is TRBV5-6, the J gene TRBJ2-7, with TRBD1 identical over 7 bases. Germline CDR1 reads SGHDT; CDR2 reads YYEEEE. The V and J ends lost 7 bases and 5 bases, in that order; junction bases with no gene match: 6. The CDR3 is made up of 12 amino acids. The CDR3 loop reads CASGLTGNEQYF. As DNA, the CDR3 is TGTGCCAGCGGCCTGACAGGGAACGAGCAGTACTTC.

This clonotype was found many times. The V gene is TRBV7-9, the J gene TRBJ1-1; no clear D. V lost 5 bases to trimming and J lost 4 bases, with 8 bases between them. Germline V CDR1 and CDR2: SEHNR, FQNEAQ (reference sequence). CDR3 length equals 12 residues. This CDR3 reads CASSGIITEAFF. The CDR3 bases are TGTGCCAGCAGCGGCATAATCACTGAAGCTTTCTTT.

At least ten counts were recorded for this clonotype. The rearrangement joins TRBV20-1 to TRBJ2-5; no clear D gene. This CDR3 has 14 amino acids. Germline V gene sequence: CDR1 DFQATT, CDR2 SNEGSKA (reference sequence). V was pared by 0 bases and J by 0 bases, with 8 bases between. The CDR3 reads CSAREWSNQETQYF. CDR3 in DNA: TGCAGTGCTAGAGAGTGGTCGAACCAAGAGACCCAGTACTTC.

This clonotype was picked up many times. The chain couples TRBV19 to TRBJ2-7, with 11 bases fitting TRBD2. From germline, CDR1 is LNHDA and CDR2 SQIVND (reference sequence). The CDR3 is 16 amino acids. The V and J ends lost 0 bases and 1 base, in that order; junction bases with no gene match: 2. The chain's CDR3 is CASSIEIAGGSYEQYF. Here the CDR3 DNA reads TGTGCCAGTAGTATAGAGATAGCGGGAGGGTCCTACGAGCAGTACTTC. The full variable domain, completed using reference TRBV19 and TRBJ2-7, is DGGITQSPKYLFRKEGQNVTLSCEQNLNHDAMYWYRQDPGQGLRLIYYSQIVNDFQKGDIAEGYSVSREKKESFPLTVTSAQKNPTAFYLCASSIEIAGGSYEQYFGPGTRLTVT.

The chain uses TRBV27 and TRBJ1-1; TRBD1 is a possible D gene (6 bases). The germline gives CDR1 MNHEY, CDR2 SMNVEV (reference sequence). Trimming shortened V by 5 bases and J by 5 bases, and 15 bases separated the two germline ends. The CDR3 is 14 residues long. CDR3 residues: CASSGTPGATEAFF. The CDR3 nucleotides read TGTGCCAGCAGTGGGACACCTGGGGCAACTGAAGCTTTCTTT.

On this clonotype: A read error may explain this, as a much larger clone is one base away. The chain carries TRBV28 and TRBJ2-7; a possible D gene is TRBD2 (5 bases). Germline CDR1 and CDR2: MDHEN and SYDVKM. This CDR3 contains 15 residues. V was cut by 5 bases and J by 2 bases, with 16 bases left in between. CDR3 in amino acids: CASSLGLSGPYEQYF. The CDR3 nucleotides read TGTGCCAGCAGTCTCGGGCTCAGCGGACCCTACGAGCAGTACTTC.

V gene TRBV5-5 combines with J gene TRBJ2-1; TRBD1 aligns across 9 bases. Germline-derived CDR1 and CDR2 are SGHKS and YYEKEE (reference sequence). V shed 4 bases and J 2 bases; nucleotides not matched to a gene: 7. The CDR3 is 16 residues long. The CDR3 DNA reads as TGTGCCAGCAGCCCCCTAGACAGGGGGGCCTACAATGAGCAGTTCTTC. As protein: CASSPLDRGAYNEQFF.

As concerns this clonotype: A much larger clone lies a single base off, so this may be a read error. The V gene is TRBV30, the J gene TRBJ2-6; D might be TRBD1 (6 bases). CDR3 length: 15 residues. Germline-derived CDR1 and CDR2 are GTSNPN and SVGIG (reference sequence). CDR3 in DNA: TGTGCCTGGTTCGACACAGGGTCTGGGGCCAACGTCCTGGCTTTC. It yields the protein CAWFDTGSGANVLAF.

Turning to this clonotype: It may be a read error: a sequence one base away is much more abundant. This chain links TRBV7-6 with TRBJ1-2; TRBD1 is a possible D gene (6 bases). Germline V lookup: CDR1 SGHVS, CDR2 FNYEAQ. The V end lost 4 bases, the J end lost 3 bases, and 18 bases lay between the germline ends. This CDR3 comprises 16 residues. The CDR3: CASSSLGGGVDYGYTF. CDR3 bases: TGTGCCAGCAGCTCCCTAGGGGGTGGGGTTGACTATGGCTACACCTTC.

This clonotype was found many times. The chain links TRBV20-1 to TRBJ2-3; 9 bases are shared with TRBD2. V lost 1 base to trimming and J lost 4 bases; unmatched junction nucleotides: 12. Germline values: CDR1 DFQATT, CDR2 SNEGSKA (reference sequence). There are 17 residues in the CDR3. CDR3 sequence (DNA): TGCAGTGCTAGAGTAGGCGATAGCGGGAGTCGGGCAGATACGCAGTATTTT. Encoded protein: CSARVGDSGSRADTQYF.

This chain connects TRBV5-6 to TRBJ2-7, with 10 bases identical to TRBD2. Trimming took 4 bases from V and 2 from J; bases not matched to a gene: 6. The CDR3 is made up of 15 amino acids. Germline-derived CDR1 and CDR2 are SGHDT and YYEEEE. CDR3 DNA sequence: TGTGCCAGCAGCGAGACTAGCGGGCCAACCTACGAGCAGTACTTC. This gives the protein CASSETSGPTYEQYF.

This clonotype was recorded a few times. This rearrangement joins TRBV12-3 or TRBV12-4 to TRBJ2-1; tentative D call: TRBD2 (6 bases). Trimming took off 5 bases at V and 3 bases at J, with 14 bases between the two ends. CDR3 size: 15 residues. CDR3 DNA: TGTGCCAGCAGTCCGCAGGGAGGCAGCTACAATGAGCAGTTCTTC. This encodes CASSPQGGSYNEQFF.

The chain combines TRBV11-2 with TRBJ1-1; D gene uncertain. V lost 4 bases to trimming and J lost 2 bases, with 11 bases between them. The germline V gene has CDR1 SGHAT and CDR2 FQNNGV. The CDR3 contains 14 residues. The CDR3 protein is CASSSPRSNTEAFF. The CDR3 DNA reads TGTGCCAGCAGCTCTCCTCGGTCTAACACTGAAGCTTTCTTT.

On this clonotype: A read error is possible here, since a much larger clone lies one base away. The chain uses TRBV6-1 and TRBJ1-1; D might be TRBD1 (5 bases). Germline V gives CDR1 MNHNS, CDR2 SASEGT. This CDR3 is 14 amino acids long. The germline V and J ends were trimmed by 9 bases and 6 bases, with 20 bases remaining between them. In DNA, the CDR3 is TGTGCCAGTAGCCAAAGGGACCGCCAGCCTGAAGCTTTCTTT. This encodes CASSQRDRQPEAFF.